The subject of this entry is one TCR beta chain. This sample is part of a study of blood T cell repertoires in COVID-19. Study-wide context: COVID-19 samples from acute and convalescent phases originated in the United States, Italy and Spain. T cells, B-cell-depleted T cells, or PBMCs provided the cDNA or gDNA that served as material.

J gave up 1 base and V 0 bases, and 4 bases lay outside the gene matches. CDR1 is ENHRY and CDR2 is SYGVKD in the germline V gene. The CDR3 is 18 residues long. As processed by the authors: For nucleated cells, counts were estimated from reference gene primer amplification. The method was immunoSEQ multiplex PCR; TCRdb's version includes in-frame clones alone and lacks a portion of them. The V and J calls and clone size come from that table; D and trimming were worked out from the DNA. The sample has around 230,000 clones, 65% to 90% seen once. Sequenced input: peripheral blood. This chain links TRBV10-3 with TRBJ2-1; TRBD2 matches at 12 bases. The receptor comes from a man aged 40-55 years who had recovered from COVID-19. This CDR3 is CAISESLTSGRSYNEQFF. CDR3 bases: TGTGCCATCAGTGAGTCTTTGACTAGCGGGAGATCCTACAATGAGCAGTTCTTC.